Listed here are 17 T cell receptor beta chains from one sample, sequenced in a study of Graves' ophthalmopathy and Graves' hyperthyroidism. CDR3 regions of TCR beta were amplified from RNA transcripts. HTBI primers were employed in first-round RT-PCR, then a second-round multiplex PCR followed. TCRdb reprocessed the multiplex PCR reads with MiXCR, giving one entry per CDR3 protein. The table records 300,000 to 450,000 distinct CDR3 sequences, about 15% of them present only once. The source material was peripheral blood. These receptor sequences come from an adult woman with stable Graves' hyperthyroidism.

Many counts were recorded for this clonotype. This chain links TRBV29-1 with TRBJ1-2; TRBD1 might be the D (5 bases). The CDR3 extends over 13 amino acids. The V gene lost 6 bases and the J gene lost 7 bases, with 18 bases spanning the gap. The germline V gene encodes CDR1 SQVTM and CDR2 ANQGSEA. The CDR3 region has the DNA TGCAGCGTGGATACAGGTTCCCGGGTTGGCTACACCTTC. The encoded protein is CSVDTGSRVGYTF.

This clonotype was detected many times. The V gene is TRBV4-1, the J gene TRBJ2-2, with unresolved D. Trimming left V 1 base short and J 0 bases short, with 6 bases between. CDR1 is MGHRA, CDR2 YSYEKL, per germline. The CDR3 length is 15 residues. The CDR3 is CASSQGHSNTGELFF. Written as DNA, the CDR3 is TGCGCCAGCAGCCAAGGGCACTCGAACACCGGGGAGCTGTTTTTT.

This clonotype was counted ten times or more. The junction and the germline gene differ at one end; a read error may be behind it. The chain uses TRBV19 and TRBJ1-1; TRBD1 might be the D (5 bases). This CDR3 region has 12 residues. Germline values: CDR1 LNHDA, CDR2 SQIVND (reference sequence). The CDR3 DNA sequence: TGTGCCAGTACTCAGGGAGGACGGGTTTTTCGCTTT. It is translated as CASTQGGRVFRF.

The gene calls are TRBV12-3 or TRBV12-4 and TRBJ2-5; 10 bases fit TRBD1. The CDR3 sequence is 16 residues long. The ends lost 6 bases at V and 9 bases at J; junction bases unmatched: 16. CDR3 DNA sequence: TGTGCCAGCAGGCCTCCGGGACAGGGGTACAATCAGCCCCAGTACTTC. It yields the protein CASRPPGQGYNQPQYF.

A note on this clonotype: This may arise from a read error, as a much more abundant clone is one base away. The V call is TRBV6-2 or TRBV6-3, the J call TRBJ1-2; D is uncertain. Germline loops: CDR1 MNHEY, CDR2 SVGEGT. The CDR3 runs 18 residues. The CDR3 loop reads CAGSPPVGRPLANYGYTF. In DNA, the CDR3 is TGTGCCGGCAGTCCGCCCGTGGGGAGACCACTAGCTAACTATGGCTACACCTTC.

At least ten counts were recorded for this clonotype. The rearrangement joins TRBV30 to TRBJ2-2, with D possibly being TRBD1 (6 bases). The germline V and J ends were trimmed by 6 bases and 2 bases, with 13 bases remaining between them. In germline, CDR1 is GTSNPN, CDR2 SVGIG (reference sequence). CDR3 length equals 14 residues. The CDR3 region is CACPDRRNTGELFF. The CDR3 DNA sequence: TGTGCCTGCCCGGACAGACGAAACACCGGGGAGCTGTTTTTT.

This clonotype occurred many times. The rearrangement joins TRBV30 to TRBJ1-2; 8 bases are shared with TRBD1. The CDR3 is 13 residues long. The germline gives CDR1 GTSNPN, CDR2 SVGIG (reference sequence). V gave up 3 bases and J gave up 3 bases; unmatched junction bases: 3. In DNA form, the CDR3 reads TGTGCCTGGAGACCGGACAGGGACTATGGCTACACCTTC. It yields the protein CAWRPDRDYGYTF.

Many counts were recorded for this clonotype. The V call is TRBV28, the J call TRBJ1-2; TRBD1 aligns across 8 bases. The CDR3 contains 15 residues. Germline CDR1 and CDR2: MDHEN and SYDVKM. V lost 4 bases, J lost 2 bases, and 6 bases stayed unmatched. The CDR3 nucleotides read TGTGCCAGCAGTTCCCGGGACAGGATAAACTATGGCTACACCTTC. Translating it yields CASSSRDRINYGYTF.

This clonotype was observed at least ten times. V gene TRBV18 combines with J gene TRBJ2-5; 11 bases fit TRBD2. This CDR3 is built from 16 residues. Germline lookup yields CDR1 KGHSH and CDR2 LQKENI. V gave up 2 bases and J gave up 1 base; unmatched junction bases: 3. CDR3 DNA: TGTGCCAGCTCACCAGTCCTAGCGGGAGGCCAAGAGACCCAGTACTTC. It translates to CASSPVLAGGQETQYF.

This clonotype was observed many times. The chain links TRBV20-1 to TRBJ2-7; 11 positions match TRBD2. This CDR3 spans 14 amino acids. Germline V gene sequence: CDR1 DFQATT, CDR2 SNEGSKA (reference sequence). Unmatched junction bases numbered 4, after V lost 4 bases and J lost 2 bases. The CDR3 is CSAMGTSGTYEQYF. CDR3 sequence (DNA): TGCAGTGCTATGGGGACTAGCGGAACCTACGAGCAGTACTTC.

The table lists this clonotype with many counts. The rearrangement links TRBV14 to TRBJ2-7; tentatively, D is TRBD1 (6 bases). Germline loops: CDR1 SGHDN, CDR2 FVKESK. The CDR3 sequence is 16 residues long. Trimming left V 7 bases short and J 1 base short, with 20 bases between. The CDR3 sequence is CASNHSSGTPSYEQYF. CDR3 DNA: TGTGCCAGCAACCATAGCTCCGGGACACCGTCCTACGAGCAGTACTTC.

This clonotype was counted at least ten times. The CDR3 protein is CASSSGTEAFF. The CDR3, as DNA: TGTGCCAGCAGTTCGGGCACTGAAGCTTTCTTT. The V gene is TRBV12-3 or TRBV12-4, the J gene TRBJ1-1; the D is unclear. V was cut by 4 bases and J by 4 bases, with 4 bases left in between. The CDR3 length is 11 residues.

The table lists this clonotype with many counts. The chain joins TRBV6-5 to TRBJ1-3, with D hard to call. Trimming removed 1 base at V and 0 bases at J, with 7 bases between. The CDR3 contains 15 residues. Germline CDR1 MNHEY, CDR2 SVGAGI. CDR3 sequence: CASSYLPGSGNTIYF. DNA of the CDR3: TGTGCCAGCAGTTACTTGCCGGGCTCTGGAAACACCATATATTTT.

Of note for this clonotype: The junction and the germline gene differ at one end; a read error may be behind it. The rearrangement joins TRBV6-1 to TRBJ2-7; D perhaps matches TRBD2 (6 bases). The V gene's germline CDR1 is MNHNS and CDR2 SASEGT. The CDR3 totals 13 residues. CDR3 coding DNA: TGTGCCAGCCGTGACGGGGGAACCTACGAGCAGTACTTC. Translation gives CASRDGGTYEQYF.

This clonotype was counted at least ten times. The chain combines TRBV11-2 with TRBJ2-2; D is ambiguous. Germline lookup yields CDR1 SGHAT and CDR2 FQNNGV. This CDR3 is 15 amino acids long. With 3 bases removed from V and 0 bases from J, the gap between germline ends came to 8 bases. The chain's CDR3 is CASSFRLTNTGELFF. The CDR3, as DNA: TGTGCCAGCAGCTTCCGACTCACGAACACCGGGGAGCTGTTTTTT.

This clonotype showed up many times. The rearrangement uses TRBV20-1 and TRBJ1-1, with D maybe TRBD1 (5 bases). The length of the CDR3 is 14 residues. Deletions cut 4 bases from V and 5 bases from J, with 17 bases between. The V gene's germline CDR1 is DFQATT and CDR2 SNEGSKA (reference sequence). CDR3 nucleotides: TGCAGTGCTACAATGACAGCTGTAGGGACTGAAGCTTTCTTT. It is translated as CSATMTAVGTEAFF.

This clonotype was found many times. CDR3 amino acids: CSARNRDRRNSPLHF. The CDR3 DNA reads as TGCAGTGCACGAAACCGTGACAGACGAAATTCACCCCTCCACTTT. The rearrangement uses TRBV20-1 and TRBJ1-6; perhaps TRBD1 as D (5 bases). Trimming removed 6 bases from V and 7 bases from J, with 19 bases in between. Per germline, CDR1 DFQATT and CDR2 SNEGSKA (reference sequence). The length of the CDR3 is 15 residues.